The source of this T cell receptor (beta chain) is a study of CD8 T cells in Susac syndrome. With random hexamers, reverse transcription was performed on roughly 0.45 to 1 ug of RNA. TCRdb re-derived calls from the immunoSEQ multiplex PCR reads in MiXCR, one entry per CDR3 protein. The sample contains 330,000 or so distinct CDR3 sequences, roughly 85% of which appear only once. The specimen was CD8+ T cells from PBMCs. This clonotype originated in a human donor with multiple sclerosis.

CDR3: CASSLEGRTHLFF. DNA of the CDR3: TGTGCCAGCAGTTTGGAGGGACGGACGCATCTGTTTTTT. This chain joins TRBV28 and TRBJ1-4, with D possibly TRBD1 on 5 matching bases. Germline CDR1 reads MDHEN; CDR2 reads SYDVKM. The CDR3 totals 13 residues. The V end was cut by 3 bases, the J end by 14 bases, with 16 bases between.